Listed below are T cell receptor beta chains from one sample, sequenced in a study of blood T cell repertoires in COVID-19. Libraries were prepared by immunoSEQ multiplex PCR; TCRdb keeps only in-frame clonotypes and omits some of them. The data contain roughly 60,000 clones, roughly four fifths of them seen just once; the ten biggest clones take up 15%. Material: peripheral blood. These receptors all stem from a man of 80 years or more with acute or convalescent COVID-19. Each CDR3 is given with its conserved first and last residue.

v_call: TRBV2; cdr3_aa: CASSPGSLDYEQYF
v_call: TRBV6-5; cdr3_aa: CASSPTGEFSYEQYF
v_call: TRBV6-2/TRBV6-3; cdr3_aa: CASSYTQEKQYF
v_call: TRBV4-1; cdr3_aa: CASSQDHRGRNNEQFF
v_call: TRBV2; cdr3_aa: CASDDGGMSQPQHF
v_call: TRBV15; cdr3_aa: CATSNPGQGLTGELFF
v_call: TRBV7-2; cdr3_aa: CASSLRAGISYEQYF
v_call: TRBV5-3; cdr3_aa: CARSLRGTPNPGNTIYF
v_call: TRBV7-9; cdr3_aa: CASSARQSTNEKLFF
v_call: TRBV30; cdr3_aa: CAWSPDRTYGYTF
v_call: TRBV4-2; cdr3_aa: CASSRTSGANTGELFF
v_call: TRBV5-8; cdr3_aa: CASSIGQGRVETQYF
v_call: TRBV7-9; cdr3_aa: CASSLGQGYGYTF
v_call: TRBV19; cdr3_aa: CASDRVDSYEQYF
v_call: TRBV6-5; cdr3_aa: CASMGGQLRDSPLHF
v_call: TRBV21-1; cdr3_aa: CASSKVFMNTEAFF
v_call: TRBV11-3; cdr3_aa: CASSLGGTDEAFF
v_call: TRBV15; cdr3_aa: CATSGGQGGYGYTF
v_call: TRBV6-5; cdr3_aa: CASSYSRVVNTEAFF
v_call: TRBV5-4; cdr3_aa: CASSLSRGQTEAFF
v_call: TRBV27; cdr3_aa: CASSLEGQVVGEQFF
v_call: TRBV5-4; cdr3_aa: CASSLDGQETQYF
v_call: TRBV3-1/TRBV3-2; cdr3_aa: CASSQGTSVETQYF
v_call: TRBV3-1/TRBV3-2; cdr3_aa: CASSQDTGGPNYGYTF
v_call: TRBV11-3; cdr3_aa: CASSFTSGGGGEQYF
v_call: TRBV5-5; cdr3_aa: CASSLGGRGVEKLFF
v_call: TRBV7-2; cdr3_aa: CASSSGQGWVEGYTF
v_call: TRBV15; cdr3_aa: CATAESLSTGELFF
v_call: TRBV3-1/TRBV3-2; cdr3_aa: CASSQGVVSGGRETQYF
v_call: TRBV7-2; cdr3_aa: CASSLESGGAYNEQFF
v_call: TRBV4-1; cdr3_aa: CASSPQGVYGYTF